A selection of T cell receptor beta chains follows, all from one sample in a study of blood T cell repertoires in COVID-19. Method: immunoSEQ multiplex PCR; TCRdb's copy keeps in-frame clones and lacks some. Here the sample spans around 110,000 clones, roughly 83% being singletons. Sequencing used peripheral blood. Receptor source: a woman aged 70-85 years with acute or convalescent COVID-19. Both conserved end residues are trimmed from each CDR3.

>TRBV12-3/TRBV12-4|TRBJ2-3
ASAKSRGDTQY
>TRBV6-6|TRBJ1-1
ASSGRGSVAF
>TRBV10-3|TRBJ1-6
ASRLSNSPLH
>TRBV5-1|TRBJ1-1
ASSPQELNTEAF
>TRBV11-1|TRBJ1-2
ASSYRGGYT
>TRBV29-1|TRBJ2-1
SVGLLAGGEQF
>TRBV28|TRBJ2-7
ASSHPGALSHDEQY
>TRBV19|TRBJ1-1
ASRRGQTYTEAF
>TRBV5-1|TRBJ2-2
ASSSRTANTGELF
>TRBV5-1|TRBJ2-3
ASSAQAGGFTDTQY
>TRBV12-3/TRBV12-4|TRBJ2-5
ASSLVGGETQY
>TRBV3-1/TRBV3-2|TRBJ1-5
ASSQNGGPQH
>TRBV3-1/TRBV3-2|TRBJ2-1
ASSPLRQGVVEQF
>TRBV2|TRBJ2-7
ASKGLAGPAYEQY
>TRBV3-1/TRBV3-2|TRBJ1-2
ASSQAGGGAGYGYT
>TRBV12-3/TRBV12-4|TRBJ1-2
ASQGSRVGGYT
>TRBV7-9|TRBJ2-1
ASSLAGLNNEQF
>TRBV6-4|TRBJ1-6
ASRGDRDNSPLH
>TRBV19|TRBJ2-1
ASSTRQGIEQF
>TRBV15|TRBJ1-2
ATSRDPAGRYGYT
>TRBV7-8|TRBJ1-1
ASSFGKGQTEAF
>TRBV6-5|TRBJ1-5
ASSTGTGEHQPQH
>TRBV2|TRBJ2-5
ASSENRVAETQY
>TRBV6-5|TRBJ1-2
ASSIQGAQYGYT
>TRBV29-1|TRBJ1-1
SGGTKEDTEAF